Below, 18 T cell receptor beta chains from the same sample are listed, as sequenced in a study of CD4 T cells in relation to SARS-CoV-2 and coronaviruses. The repertoire was sequenced with immunoSEQ multiplex PCR; TCRdb's copy has only in-frame clones and lacks some. Of 15,000 to 19,000 clones listed, about four fifths were seen once; the top ten hold about 30%. Their specific antigens are unknown. CD4+ T cells from unexposed donors were obtained before the COVID-19 pandemic (2011-2018). After approximately ten days of culture, CD4+ T cells were isolated. Sequencing used CD4+ T cells from PBMCs, cultured in vitro. The source is a human donor in good health.

With regard to this clone: One end of the junction is discordant with germline, which a read error may explain. The rearrangement joins TRBV2 to TRBJ1-6; 7 bases match TRBD1. Germline CDR1 reads SNHLY; CDR2 reads FYNNEI. The CDR3 extends over 14 amino acids. In DNA form, the CDR3 reads TGTACCAGCAAGTTGACAGGGTTAAATTCACCCCTCCACTTT. It is translated as CTSKLTGLNSPLHF.

This chain uses TRBV24-1 with TRBJ2-1; D possibly corresponds to TRBD2 (5 bases). The V gene lost 4 bases and the J gene lost 7 bases, with 7 bases spanning the gap. The CDR3 totals 12 residues. Looked up from germline, CDR1 is KGHDR and CDR2 is SFDVKD. The CDR3 sequence: CATSELGNEQFF. The CDR3 nucleotides read TGTGCCACCAGTGAACTAGGGAATGAGCAGTTCTTC.

This clone was found a few times. CDR3 in DNA: TGTGCCAGCAGACGACAGAACCAAGAGACCCAGTACTTC. Protein product: CASRRQNQETQYF. The chain recombines TRBV5-6 with TRBJ2-5; D possibly corresponds to TRBD1 (5 bases). This CDR3 has 13 amino acids. V was trimmed by 5 bases and J by 0 bases, leaving 8 bases between them. Germline loops: CDR1 SGHDT, CDR2 YYEEEE.

The chain couples TRBV4-2 to TRBJ2-5; D might be TRBD2 (5 bases). V lost 1 base to trimming and J lost 1 base, with 13 bases between them. The CDR3 runs to 16 residues. The V gene's germline CDR1 is LGHNA and CDR2 YNFKEQ. CDR3 loop: CASSQVTGSGQETQYF. The CDR3 coding sequence is TGTGCCAGCAGCCAAGTAACGGGGAGTGGCCAAGAGACCCAGTACTTC.

The rearrangement links TRBV5-1 to TRBJ2-7; D gene unclear. From germline, CDR1 is SGHRS and CDR2 YFSETQ. The CDR3 extends over 13 amino acids. V was clipped by 1 base and J by 9 bases, with 14 bases between them. This CDR3 is CASSLSGAAGQYF. The CDR3 nucleotides read TGCGCCAGCAGCTTGTCGGGCGCCGCCGGGCAGTACTTC. The variable domain in full, completed from reference TRBV5-1 and TRBJ2-7, reads KAGVTQTPRYLIKTRGQQVTLSCSPISGHRSVSWYQQTPGQGLQFLFEYFSETQRNKGNFPGRFSGRQFSNSRSEMNVSTLELGDSALYLCASSLSGAAGQYFGPGTRLTVT.

The chain employs TRBV15 and TRBJ2-2; 9 bases line up with TRBD1. V dropped 0 bases and J dropped 7; count of bases not matched to a gene: 9. This CDR3 has 17 residues. Germline V gene sequence: CDR1 LNHNV, CDR2 YYDKDF (reference sequence). As DNA, the CDR3 is TGTGCCACCAGCAGAGATATAACAGGGGGCTGGAGCGGGGAGCTGTTTTTT. It translates to CATSRDITGGWSGELFF.

This chain connects TRBV5-1 to TRBJ2-1; D perhaps matches TRBD2 (5 bases). V was trimmed by 5 bases and J by 4 bases, leaving 16 bases between them. The CDR3 extends over 15 amino acids. CDR1 and CDR2 from the germline V gene are SGHRS and YFSETQ. The CDR3 sequence: CASRITGNVYNEQFF. The CDR3 nucleotides are TGCGCCAGCAGGATCACGGGAAACGTATACAATGAGCAGTTCTTC.

The rearrangement uses TRBV19 and TRBJ2-1, with D possibly being TRBD1 or TRBD2 (5 bases each). Germline V lookup: CDR1 LNHDA, CDR2 SQIVND (reference sequence). The length of the CDR3 is 17 residues. Trimming shortened V by 6 bases and J by 0 bases, and 18 bases separated the two germline ends. The CDR3 here is CASRSGPLAGSYNEQFF. As DNA, the CDR3 is TGTGCCAGTAGATCAGGGCCCCTGGCGGGCTCCTACAATGAGCAGTTCTTC. The complete variable domain, with remaining parts taken from reference TRBV19 and TRBJ2-1, reads DGGITQSPKYLFRKEGQNVTLSCEQNLNHDAMYWYRQDPGQGLRLIYYSQIVNDFQKGDIAEGYSVSREKKESFPLTVTSAQKNPTAFYLCASRSGPLAGSYNEQFFGPGTRLTVL.

This clone has just a few counts. The chain recombines TRBV7-3 with TRBJ2-1; D gene unclear. Germline CDR1 SGHTA, CDR2 FQGTGA. The CDR3 has 13 residues. V was pared by 5 bases and J by 8 bases, with 13 bases between. CDR3 sequence: CASSRSPPDEQFF. The CDR3, as DNA: TGTGCCAGCAGCCGTTCCCCACCCGATGAGCAGTTCTTC.

The rearrangement uses TRBV7-9 and TRBJ2-5; 10 bases line up with TRBD2. Germline loops: CDR1 SEHNR, CDR2 FQNEAQ (reference sequence). CDR3 length: 16 residues. Germline trimming cut 1 base from V and 4 bases from J; bases unmatched to any gene: 6. The CDR3 is CASSLGSSGSRETQYF. For the CDR3, the DNA is TGTGCCAGCAGCTTAGGTTCTAGCGGGAGTAGAGAGACCCAGTACTTC.

The chain couples TRBV24-1 to TRBJ2-3, with 7 bases lining up with TRBD2. V gave up 2 bases and J gave up 4 bases; unmatched junction bases: 11. Germline CDR1 reads KGHDR; CDR2 reads SFDVKD. CDR3 length equals 17 residues. The CDR3 spells CATSDSDLAALADTQYF. CDR3 in DNA: TGTGCCACCAGTGATTCGGACCTAGCGGCCCTCGCAGATACGCAGTATTTT.

The chain employs TRBV5-4 and TRBJ2-4; no firm D call. CDR1 and CDR2 (germline): SGHNT, YYREEE (reference sequence). This CDR3 region has 14 residues. V lost 4 bases and J 8 bases, leaving 16 bases between the germline ends. CDR3 amino acids: CASSHPRSPDIQYF. Written as DNA, the CDR3 is TGTGCCAGCAGCCATCCTAGGAGCCCCGACATTCAGTACTTC.

The V gene is TRBV28, the J gene TRBJ2-7, with D tentatively TRBD1 (6 bases). Trimming shortened V by 6 bases and J by 3 bases, and 18 bases separated the two germline ends. Per germline, CDR1 MDHEN and CDR2 SYDVKM. The CDR3 covers 15 residues. Here the CDR3 reads CASRTLVGQDYEQYF. In DNA form, the CDR3 reads TGTGCCAGCAGGACGCTCGTGGGACAAGACTACGAGCAGTACTTC.

The J gene is TRBJ2-7, the V gene TRBV5-5, with D perhaps matching TRBD2 (5 bases). V shed 2 bases and J shed 2 bases, with 8 bases lying between them. Germline CDR1 reads SGHKS; CDR2 reads YYEKEE (reference sequence). The CDR3 runs 13 residues. CDR3 sequence reads: CASSFAGTYEQYF. CDR3 nucleotide sequence: TGTGCCAGCAGCTTCGCCGGGACCTACGAGCAGTACTTC.

This chain connects TRBV11-2 to TRBJ2-1; TRBD2 aligns across 9 bases. This CDR3 contains 14 residues. The V gene end was trimmed by 3 bases and the J gene end by 9 bases; junction bases not matched to a gene: 6. From germline, CDR1 is SGHAT and CDR2 FQNNGV. The CDR3 here is CASSFSRLAVEQFF. In DNA form, the CDR3 reads TGTGCCAGCAGCTTTAGCCGACTAGCGGTTGAGCAGTTCTTC.

CDR3 sequence reads: CASSTGQGAYNEQFF. The DNA of the CDR3 is TGTGCCAGTAGTACAGGACAGGGGGCCTACAATGAGCAGTTCTTC. This sequence joins TRBV19 and TRBJ2-1; 10 bases align to TRBD1. J lost 2 bases, V lost 4 bases, and 2 bases had no gene match. This CDR3 is built from 15 residues. Germline V gene sequence: CDR1 LNHDA, CDR2 SQIVND (reference sequence).

V is TRBV2 and J is TRBJ2-5; a possible D gene is TRBD1 (6 bases). Germline V gene data show CDR1 as SNHLY and CDR2 as FYNNEI. Deletions cut 8 bases from V and 0 bases from J, with 7 bases between. This CDR3 has 12 amino acids. This CDR3 reads CASAGDQETQYF. The CDR3 DNA reads TGTGCCAGCGCAGGGGACCAAGAGACCCAGTACTTC.

The rearrangement links TRBV28 to TRBJ2-6; 8 bases fit TRBD2. The CDR3 contains 15 residues. Looked up from germline, CDR1 is MDHEN and CDR2 is SYDVKM. The V segment lost 11 bases and the J segment 3 bases; nucleotides outside the gene matches: 9. For the CDR3, the DNA is TGTGCCGGGGGCCGGGGGGGCCTTGGGGCCAACGTCCTGACTTTC. Protein: CAGGRGGLGANVLTF.